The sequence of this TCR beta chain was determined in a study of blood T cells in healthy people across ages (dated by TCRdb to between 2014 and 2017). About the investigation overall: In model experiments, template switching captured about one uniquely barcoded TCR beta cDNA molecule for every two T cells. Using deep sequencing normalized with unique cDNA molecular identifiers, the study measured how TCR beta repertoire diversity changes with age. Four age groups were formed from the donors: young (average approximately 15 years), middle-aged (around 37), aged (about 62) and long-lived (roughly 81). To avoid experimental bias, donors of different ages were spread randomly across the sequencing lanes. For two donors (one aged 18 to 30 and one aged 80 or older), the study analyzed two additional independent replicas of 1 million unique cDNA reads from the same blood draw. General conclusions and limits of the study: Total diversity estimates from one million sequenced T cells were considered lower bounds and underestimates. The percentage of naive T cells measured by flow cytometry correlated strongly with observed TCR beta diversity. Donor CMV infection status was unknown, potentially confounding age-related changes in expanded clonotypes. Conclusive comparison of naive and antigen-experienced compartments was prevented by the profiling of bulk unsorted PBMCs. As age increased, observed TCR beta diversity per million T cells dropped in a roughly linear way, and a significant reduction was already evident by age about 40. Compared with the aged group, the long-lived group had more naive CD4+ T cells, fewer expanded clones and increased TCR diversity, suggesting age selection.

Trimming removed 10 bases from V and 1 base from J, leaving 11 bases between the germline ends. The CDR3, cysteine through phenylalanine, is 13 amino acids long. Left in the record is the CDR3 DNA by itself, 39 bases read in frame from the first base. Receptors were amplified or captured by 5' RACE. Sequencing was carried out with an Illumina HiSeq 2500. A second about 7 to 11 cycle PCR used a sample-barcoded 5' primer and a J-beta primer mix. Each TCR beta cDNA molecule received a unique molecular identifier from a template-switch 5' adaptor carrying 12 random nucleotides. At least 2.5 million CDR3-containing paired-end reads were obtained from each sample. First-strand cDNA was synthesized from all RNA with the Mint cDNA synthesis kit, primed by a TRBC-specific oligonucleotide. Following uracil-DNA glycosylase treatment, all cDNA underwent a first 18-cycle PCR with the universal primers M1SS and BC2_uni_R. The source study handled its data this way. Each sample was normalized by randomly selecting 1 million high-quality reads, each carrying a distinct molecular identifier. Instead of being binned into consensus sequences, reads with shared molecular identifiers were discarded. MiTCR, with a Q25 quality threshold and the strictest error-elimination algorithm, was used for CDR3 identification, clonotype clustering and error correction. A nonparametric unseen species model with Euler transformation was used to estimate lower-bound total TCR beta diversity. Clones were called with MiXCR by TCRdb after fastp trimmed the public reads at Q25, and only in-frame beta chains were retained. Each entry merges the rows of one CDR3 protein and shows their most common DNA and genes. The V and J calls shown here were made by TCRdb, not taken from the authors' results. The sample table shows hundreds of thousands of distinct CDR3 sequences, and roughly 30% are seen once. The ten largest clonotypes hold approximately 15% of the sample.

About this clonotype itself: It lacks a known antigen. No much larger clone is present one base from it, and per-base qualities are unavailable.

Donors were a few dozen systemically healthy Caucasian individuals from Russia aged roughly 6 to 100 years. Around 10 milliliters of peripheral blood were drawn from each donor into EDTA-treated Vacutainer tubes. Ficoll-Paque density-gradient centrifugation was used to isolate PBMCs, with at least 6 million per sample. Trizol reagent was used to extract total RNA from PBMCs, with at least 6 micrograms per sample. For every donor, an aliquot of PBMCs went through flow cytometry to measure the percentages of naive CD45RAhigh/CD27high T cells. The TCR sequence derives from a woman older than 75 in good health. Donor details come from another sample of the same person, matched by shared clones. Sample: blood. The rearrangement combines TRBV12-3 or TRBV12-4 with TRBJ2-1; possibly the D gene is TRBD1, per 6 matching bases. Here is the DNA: TGTGCCATAAACAGGGTATCCTACAATGAGCAGTTCTTC. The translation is CAINRVSYNEQFF.